This T cell receptor beta chain was retrieved from a study of beta chain features in type 1 diabetes. Study results and caveats: All four CD4+ subsets of Type 1 diabetes patients contained TCRB CDR3s that were moderately but significantly shorter. For patients and controls alike, PCR might favor shorter templates to the same degree.

Of the isolated RNA, all was reverse transcribed, and so the sequenced material was expressed TCRB transcripts. Clones were sequenced by immunoSEQ multiplex PCR, and TCRdb holds only the in-frame ones, with some missing. Here the sample spans some 52,000 clones, roughly two fifths being singletons. This clone occurred a few times. Its matching antigen is unknown. The V and J ends lost 3 bases and 8 bases respectively, with 13 bases between them. This CDR3 comprises 13 residues. Germline V gene sequence: CDR1 LNHDA, CDR2 SQIVND (reference sequence). This clonotype was sampled from a man aged 25 to 40 with type 1 diabetes. This chain joins TRBV19 and TRBJ1-2; D is ambiguous. The material sequenced was Tregs from blood. CDR3 nucleotides: TGTGCCAGTAGTATTTTTGAGGGAAGCGGCTACACCTTC. Its protein is CASSIFEGSGYTF. The variable domain in full, completed from reference TRBV19 and TRBJ1-2, reads DGGITQSPKYLFRKEGQNVTLSCEQNLNHDAMYWYRQDPGQGLRLIYYSQIVNDFQKGDIAEGYSVSREKKESFPLTVTSAQKNPTAFYLCASSIFEGSGYTFGSGTRLTVV.